This T cell receptor beta chain came from a study of cytomegalovirus exposure and HLA in healthy donors. The PCR ran on 60 Vbeta and 13 Jbeta primers. Produced via immunoSEQ multiplex PCR; TCRdb's table is partial and in-frame only. The sample includes 20,000 to 25,000 clones. The CDR3 sequence is 18 residues long. Losses at the gene ends were 4 bases for V and 7 bases for J; bases not matched to a gene: 21. CDR1 and CDR2 from the germline V gene are WNHNN and SYGVQD (reference sequence). The chain employs TRBV10-1 and TRBJ1-2, with TRBD1 identical over 7 bases. The sequence was collected from a male donor in good health and CMV-seropositive. The sequenced material came from PBMCs. CDR3 in DNA: TGCGCCAGCAGTGGCCTGACAGGGAAATGGCCAGGAAAGGGTGGCTACACCTTC. Its translation: CASSGLTGKWPGKGGYTF.